This TCR beta chain was captured by sequencing in a study of a mutant IDH1 vaccine in newly diagnosed glioma. Overall study findings and caveats: Changes to the top peripheral T cell clonotypes appeared unrelated to pseudoprogression.

To note about this clone: The antigen is undetermined.

Clones were read by immunoSEQ multiplex PCR, and TCRdb kept only the in-frame ones, dropping some. The sample records roughly 40,000 clones, roughly nine tenths being singletons. Time point reported: week 5, during vaccination. A single vaccine dose contained 300 ug of mutant IDH1 20-mer peptide, and topical imiquimod was used with it. Each astrocytoma in the donors was new, WHO grade 3 or 4, IDH1-mutant and ATRX-lost. This TCR was recovered from a man in his forties or fifties with glioma. The sample was PBMCs, taken from a glioma patient whose treatment included an IDH1 peptide vaccine.

CDR3 region: CASSPARGRVTDQPQHF. DNA for the CDR3: TGCGCCAGCAGCCCCGCCAGGGGGAGGGTAACCGATCAGCCCCAGCATTTT. The genes are TRBV4-1 and TRBJ1-5; 7 nucleotides line up with TRBD1. This CDR3 spans 17 amino acids. The germline V gene encodes CDR1 MGHRA and CDR2 YSYEKL. After removal of 4 bases from V and 5 bases from J, the junction contained 14 bases not matched to a gene.